The present T cell receptor (beta chain) was sequenced within a study of T-cell memory formation after mild COVID-19. This CDR3 has 14 amino acids. Germline V gene data show CDR1 as SGHRS and CDR2 as YFSETQ. With 4 bases removed from V and 0 bases from J, the gap between germline ends came to 8 bases. General study results and limits: Pre-infection memory showed some responding clones, and this suggested that cross-reactive memory joined. CD8+ contracting clones occupied EMRA, while CD4+ ones occupied mainly CM and EM.

Constant-segment primers served in 5'RACE that generated TCR alpha and TCR beta cDNA libraries bearing sample barcodes and UMIs. TCRdb analysed the 5' RACE reads with MiXCR anew, one entry per CDR3 protein. The sample shows some 490,000 distinct CDR3 sequences, 18% of them seen only once. Points on this clonotype: As yet, its antigen is unknown.

Sample: PBMCs or a T cell subset sorted from them (not recorded which). This clonotype originated in an adult woman who had mild COVID-19 (a few samples of this study predate the infection). Cell type and time point are not known. The V and J genes are TRBV5-1 and TRBJ2-1; D ambiguous. Here the CDR3 reads CASSEGSSYNEQFF. CDR3 bases: TGCGCCAGCAGCGAAGGTAGCTCCTACAATGAGCAGTTCTTC.